Each of the 32 T cell receptor beta chains below was sequenced from the same sample in a study of blood T cell repertoires in COVID-19. Here immunoSEQ multiplex PCR was the method, and the copy in TCRdb shows in-frame clones only, minus some. Of more than 300,000 clones in the sample, about nine tenths are singletons; the top ten hold more than 9%. The source material was PBMCs or T cells enriched from blood (not recorded which). The receptors stem from a woman aged 18-35 years who had recovered from COVID-19.

V and J are TRBV19 and TRBJ2-7; 8 bases fit TRBD1. The V and J ends lost 6 bases and 3 bases, in that order; junction bases with no gene match: 16. This CDR3 contains 17 residues. Germline V gene sequence: CDR1 LNHDA, CDR2 SQIVND (reference sequence). The chain's CDR3 is CASSPQTIGTGGYEQYF. The CDR3 DNA reads as TGTGCCAGTAGCCCCCAAACGATCGGGACAGGAGGCTACGAGCAGTACTTC.

The V gene is TRBV5-1, the J gene TRBJ1-2; the D gene is possibly TRBD1 (5 bases). Trimming removed 1 base from V and 5 bases from J, with 12 bases in between. The CDR3 is 14 residues long. Germline V gives CDR1 SGHRS, CDR2 YFSETQ. CDR3: CASSLNPTGYGYTF. CDR3 in DNA: TGCGCCAGCAGCTTGAACCCCACAGGATATGGCTACACCTTC.

The V call is TRBV6-5, the J call TRBJ2-1; weak D call: TRBD2 (6 bases). The V and J ends lost 6 bases and 5 bases respectively, with 14 bases between them. The CDR3 extends over 14 amino acids. Germline CDR1 reads MNHEY; CDR2 reads SVGAGI. CDR3 loop: CASSPTGSDNEQFF. The CDR3, as DNA: TGTGCCAGCAGCCCAACCGGGAGCGACAATGAGCAGTTCTTC.

CDR3 DNA: TGTGCCAGCAGCCCCGGACTAGCGGGAGCCCAAGAGACCCAGTACTTC. This sequence encodes CASSPGLAGAQETQYF. The chain uses TRBV11-2 and TRBJ2-5; 13 bases fit TRBD2. The CDR3 covers 16 residues. Trimming at V came to 5 bases and at J to 1 base, leaving 4 bases not matched to a gene. Germline V lookup: CDR1 SGHAT, CDR2 FQNNGV.

The chain is built from TRBV9 and TRBJ2-7; TRBD2 agrees at 7 bases. Germline V gives CDR1 SGDLS, CDR2 YYNGEE. The CDR3 length is 15 residues. Trimming removed 3 bases from V and 7 bases from J; junction bases left unmatched: 13. The DNA of the CDR3 is TGTGCCAGCAGCGATGGGATACTAGCGTCGGGGGAGCAGTACTTC. Protein sequence: CASSDGILASGEQYF. Based on the CDR3 plus reference TRBV9 and TRBJ2-7, the full variable domain is DSGVTQTPKHLITATGQRVTLRCSPRSGDLSVYWYQQSLDQGLQFLIQYYNGEERAKGNILERFSAQQFPDLHSELNLSSLELGDSALYFCASSDGILASGEQYFGPGTRLTVT.

The rearrangement uses TRBV18 and TRBJ2-1; 10 bases agree with TRBD2. CDR3 length: 16 residues. J was trimmed by 8 bases and V by 3 bases; bases with no gene match: 10. CDR1 KGHSH and CDR2 LQKENI come from the germline V gene. CDR3 sequence reads: CASSPPAGGRSDEQFF. CDR3 DNA sequence: TGTGCCAGCTCACCCCCAGCGGGGGGGCGCTCCGATGAGCAGTTCTTC.

DNA of the CDR3: TGTGCCAGCAGTGAATCAGCAGGGCATAATGAAAAACTGTTTTTT. Its translation is CASSESAGHNEKLFF. The chain recombines TRBV6-1 with TRBJ1-4, with D possibly TRBD1 on 5 matching bases. Germline V gives CDR1 MNHNS, CDR2 SASEGT. CDR3 length: 15 amino acids. Deletions cut 2 bases from V and 4 bases from J, with 11 bases between.

This chain connects TRBV27 to TRBJ2-1, with 10 bases that match TRBD1. The CDR3 runs to 14 residues. The germline V gene has CDR1 MNHEY and CDR2 SMNVEV (reference sequence). J gave up 8 bases and V 8 bases, and 9 bases lay outside the gene matches. This CDR3 is CASGSGTGDHEQFF. CDR3 sequence (DNA): TGTGCCAGCGGCTCCGGGACAGGGGATCATGAGCAGTTCTTC.

This clone was seen more than once but under ten times. The rearrangement joins TRBV28 to TRBJ2-1; TRBD2 matches 11 bases. The CDR3 loop spans 19 amino acids. Germline trimming cut 3 bases from V and 0 bases from J; bases unmatched to any gene: 10. The germline CDR1 and CDR2 sequences are MDHEN and SYDVKM. The CDR3 loop reads CASSFTSGRASFSYNEQFF. The CDR3 DNA sequence: TGTGCCAGCAGTTTTACTAGCGGGAGAGCGTCATTCTCCTACAATGAGCAGTTCTTC.

The chain is built from TRBV6-1 and TRBJ2-1; 11 bases line up with TRBD2. Germline values: CDR1 MNHNS, CDR2 SASEGT. V lost 0 bases to trimming and J lost 7 bases; unmatched junction nucleotides: 17. This CDR3 region has 20 residues. The CDR3 loop is CASSEAWEGAASGRFNEQFF. CDR3 bases: TGTGCCAGCAGTGAAGCCTGGGAGGGGGCGGCTAGCGGGAGGTTTAATGAGCAGTTCTTC.

This clone was recorded a few times. The rearrangement uses TRBV6-4 and TRBJ2-5; 11 bases are shared with TRBD2. The CDR3 is 18 residues long. Germline V gene data show CDR1 as MRHNA and CDR2 as SNTAGT. The ends lost 1 base at V and 5 bases at J; junction bases unmatched: 12. CDR3 DNA: TGTGCCAGCAGTGACTTCATCCCGACTAGCGGGGCGGGGGAGACCCAGTACTTC. Translating gives CASSDFIPTSGAGETQYF.

The chain joins TRBV28 to TRBJ2-3; a possible D gene is TRBD2 (6 bases). The germline V gene encodes CDR1 MDHEN and CDR2 SYDVKM. V shed 5 bases and J shed 0 bases, with 15 bases lying between them. The CDR3 runs 16 residues. The CDR3 bases are TGTGCCAGCAGTCCCCGGGTAGCGGTAAGCACAGATACGCAGTATTTT. Its translation: CASSPRVAVSTDTQYF.

V and J are TRBV10-3 and TRBJ2-2; 8 positions match TRBD2. CDR3 length: 17 residues. CDR1 and CDR2 from the germline V gene are ENHRY and SYGVKD. Losses at the gene ends were 0 bases for V and 6 bases for J; bases not matched to a gene: 9. CDR3 sequence: CAISESSSLAGAGELFF. The CDR3 DNA reads TGTGCCATCAGTGAGTCGTCATCGCTAGCGGGCGCCGGGGAGCTGTTTTTT.

This chain uses TRBV6-6 with TRBJ1-1; no clear D gene. CDR1 is MNHNY and CDR2 is SVGAGI in the germline V gene (reference sequence). Trimming took 6 bases from V and 3 from J, leaving 14 bases between them. The length of the CDR3 is 14 residues. The CDR3 loop is CASRTAYSYTEAFF. In nucleotides, the CDR3 is TGTGCCAGCAGGACCGCCTACAGTTACACTGAAGCTTTCTTT.

This sequence joins TRBV2 and TRBJ1-5, with 7 bases aligning to TRBD1. There are 16 residues in the CDR3. The trim removed 3 bases at V and 9 bases at J, leaving 14 bases unmatched. CDR1 SNHLY and CDR2 FYNNEI come from the germline V gene. The CDR3 nucleotides read TGTGCCAGCAGTGATCTCTCCGGGACAGAAGGACGGCCCCAGCATTTT. Its protein is CASSDLSGTEGRPQHF.

CDR3: CASSQDLLGPGRVYEQYF. CDR3 nucleotide sequence: TGTGCCAGCAGCCAAGACTTATTAGGGCCAGGCAGGGTCTACGAGCAGTACTTC. The V gene is TRBV3-1 (or the pseudogene TRBV3-2), the J gene TRBJ2-7; possibly TRBD1 for D (5 bases). With 0 bases removed from V and 3 bases from J, the gap between germline ends came to 21 bases. Germline V gene sequence: CDR1 LGHDT, CDR2 YNNKEL (reference sequence). This CDR3 spans 18 amino acids.

V usage is TRBV2 and J usage is TRBJ2-6, with 12 bases that match TRBD1. V was clipped by 3 bases and J by 4 bases; unmatched bases: 4. CDR3 length: 17 amino acids. Germline V gene sequence: CDR1 SNHLY, CDR2 FYNNEI. CDR3 in amino acids: CASSEGQGARGANVLTF. CDR3 sequence (DNA): TGTGCCAGCAGTGAGGGACAGGGGGCGCGGGGGGCCAACGTCCTGACTTTC.

This clone appeared a single time. The rearrangement uses TRBV11-2 and TRBJ1-4, with D perhaps TRBD1 (5 bases). V gave up 1 base and J gave up 4 bases, with 13 bases separating them. Germline assignment: CDR1 SGHAT and CDR2 FQNNGV. CDR3 length: 16 residues. Written as DNA, the CDR3 is TGTGCCAGCAGCTTAGGGGCGCAGGGACTTAATGAAAAACTGTTTTTT. This gives the protein CASSLGAQGLNEKLFF.

The chain has TRBV5-8 and TRBJ1-1, with D perhaps matching TRBD1 (5 bases). Germline V lookup: CDR1 SGHTS, CDR2 YDEGEE. The CDR3 length is 14 residues. The germline V and J ends were trimmed by 4 bases and 0 bases, with 10 bases remaining between them. CDR3 sequence reads: CASSPTALNTEAFF. In DNA, the CDR3 is TGTGCCAGCAGCCCGACAGCTTTGAACACTGAAGCTTTCTTT.

The rearrangement joins TRBV4-1 to TRBJ1-3; TRBD1 agrees at 8 bases. J lost 2 bases, V lost 0 bases, and 3 bases had no gene match. The CDR3 is 16 amino acids. Germline V gene data show CDR1 as MGHRA and CDR2 as YSYEKL. For the CDR3, the DNA is TGCGCCAGCAGCCAAGATCAGGGGGCGGCTGGAAACACCATATATTTT. It is translated as CASSQDQGAAGNTIYF.

The genes are TRBV7-9 and TRBJ1-2; D may be TRBD1 (5 bases). The V gene's germline CDR1 is SEHNR and CDR2 FQNEAQ (reference sequence). Deletions cut 4 bases from V and 2 bases from J, with 17 bases between. The CDR3 runs to 16 residues. The CDR3 coding sequence is TGTGCCAGCAGCTACGGGCTTAGCGGGGGGAACTATGGCTACACCTTC. Encoded protein: CASSYGLSGGNYGYTF.

The chain carries TRBV18 and TRBJ2-7; 9 bases fit TRBD2. Trimming removed 3 bases from V and 0 bases from J; junction bases left unmatched: 3. Germline V CDR1 and CDR2: KGHSH, LQKENI. The CDR3 is 15 amino acids. The CDR3, as DNA: TGTGCCAGCTCACCCCCTAGCGGGAACTCCTACGAGCAGTACTTC. Amino acid sequence: CASSPPSGNSYEQYF.

The CDR3 sequence: CSVVTSSSGAPRTGELFF. The CDR3 DNA sequence: TGCAGCGTTGTGACGTCTTCTAGCGGGGCCCCTCGCACCGGGGAGCTGTTTTTT. The V gene is TRBV29-1, the J gene TRBJ2-2; TRBD2 agrees at 9 bases. This CDR3 is 18 amino acids long. Germline V gene sequence: CDR1 SQVTM, CDR2 ANQGSEA. V was pared by 4 bases and J by 4 bases, with 16 bases of the junction left unmatched.

This sequence joins TRBV10-1 and TRBJ2-1, with TRBD2 matching over 9 bases. Germline CDR1 is WNHNN and CDR2 is SYGVQD (reference sequence). With V trimmed by 6 bases and J by 7 bases, 10 bases remained unmatched. The length of the CDR3 is 15 residues. The CDR3 nucleotides read TGCGCCAGCAGCCTAGTGGCGGGAGGGCCAAATGAGCAGTTCTTC. Its protein is CASSLVAGGPNEQFF.

This chain connects TRBV5-4 to TRBJ1-1, with TRBD1 identical over 9 bases. V shed 4 bases, J shed 2 bases, and the junction held 3 bases outside the gene matches. The CDR3 loop spans 14 amino acids. Germline V lookup: CDR1 SGHNT, CDR2 YYREEE (reference sequence). CDR3 sequence reads: CASSVDRGNTEAFF. CDR3 in DNA: TGTGCCAGCAGCGTGGACAGGGGTAACACTGAAGCTTTCTTT.

The chain employs TRBV11-2 and TRBJ2-3; weak D call: TRBD1 (5 bases). V was clipped by 2 bases and J by 5 bases, with 11 bases between them. CDR1 is SGHAT and CDR2 is FQNNGV in the germline V gene. The CDR3 has 14 amino acids. The CDR3 nucleotides are TGTGCCAGCAGCTTAAGGCAGGGTCAAGATACGCAGTATTTT. Its protein product is CASSLRQGQDTQYF.

This chain links TRBV5-4 with TRBJ2-5, with 8 bases aligning to TRBD1. Germline CDR1 reads SGHNT; CDR2 reads YYREEE (reference sequence). V lost 1 base and J lost 4; bases outside the gene matches: 3. CDR3 length equals 14 residues. This chain's CDR3 is CASSLPTGGETQYF. The CDR3 DNA reads as TGTGCCAGCAGCTTGCCAACAGGGGGAGAGACCCAGTACTTC.

This chain uses TRBV3-1 (or the pseudogene TRBV3-2) with TRBJ2-5; a weak D match, TRBD1 (5 bases). Germline assignment: CDR1 LGHDT and CDR2 YNNKEL (reference sequence). The CDR3 extends over 12 amino acids. V was cut by 3 bases and J by 10 bases, with 12 bases left in between. CDR3 protein: CASSQGPPSQYF. CDR3 sequence (DNA): TGTGCCAGCAGCCAGGGGCCCCCTAGCCAGTACTTC.

This clone was detected once. The rearrangement links TRBV28 to TRBJ2-4, with D unresolved. Germline lookup yields CDR1 MDHEN and CDR2 SYDVKM. V was cut by 6 bases and J by 3 bases, with 12 bases left in between. This CDR3 comprises 14 residues. In nucleotides, the CDR3 is TGTGCCAGCAGCCCTCGGGTGGGCAAAAACATTCAGTACTTC. This codes for CASSPRVGKNIQYF.

The V call is TRBV6-5, the J call TRBJ1-2; weak D call: TRBD1 (5 bases). V lost 5 bases to trimming and J lost 6 bases, with 19 bases between them. The CDR3 contains 15 residues. Germline values: CDR1 MNHEY, CDR2 SVGAGI. The DNA of the CDR3 is TGTGCCAGCAGTAGCCCCGTAGGGGCAGGGCATGGCTACACCTTC. As protein: CASSSPVGAGHGYTF.

V and J are TRBV9 and TRBJ2-7; 8 bases line up with TRBD1. The trim removed 4 bases at V and 1 base at J, leaving 10 bases unmatched. CDR1 SGDLS and CDR2 YYNGEE come from the germline V gene. The CDR3 has 16 residues. CDR3: CASSPRGGQGSYEQYF. CDR3 in DNA: TGTGCCAGCAGCCCCCGTGGTGGACAGGGATCCTACGAGCAGTACTTC.

This chain joins TRBV7-6 and TRBJ1-1, with 8 bases aligning to TRBD1. The CDR3 has 15 residues. Germline V lookup: CDR1 SGHVS, CDR2 FNYEAQ. J gave up 0 bases and V 1 base, and 1 base lay outside the gene matches. CDR3 region: CASSLGQGMNTEAFF. Here the CDR3 DNA reads TGTGCCAGCAGCTTAGGACAGGGGATGAACACTGAAGCTTTCTTT. The variable domain in full, with the rest retrieved from reference TRBV7-6 and TRBJ1-1, is GAGVSQSPRYKVTKRGQDVALRCDPISGHVSLYWYRQALGQGPEFLTYFNYEAQQDKSGLPNDRFSAERPEGSISTLTIQRTEQRDSAMYRCASSLGQGMNTEAFFGQGTRLTVV.